These T cell receptor beta chains were read from a single sample in a study of blood T cell repertoires in COVID-19. Using immunoSEQ multiplex PCR, the repertoire was profiled, and TCRdb retains in-frame clones only, with some absent. Found here are nearly 11,000 clones, around nine tenths of them singletons; the top ten hold 3.5% to 5%. Specimen: peripheral blood. Receptors were obtained from a human donor in a cohort sampled during active COVID-19. CDR3s include the opening cysteine and the closing phenylalanine or tryptophan. The order of the fields is V gene, J gene, D gene, clone size, CDR3 protein, CDR3 DNA. The D gene is left open where the match is weak. Rows may omit the clone size; those that give it use once, few, many or a size class.

>TRBV7-8|TRBJ2-7|TRBD2|-
CASSLVAPLGLAGGYEQYF
TGTGCCAGCAGCTTAGTCGCCCCCCTAGGACTAGCGGGAGGCTACGAGCAGTACTTC
>TRBV14|TRBJ1-1|-|few
CASSQYSLRGGVNTEAFF
TGTGCCAGCAGCCAATACTCCCTGCGAGGGGGTGTGAACACTGAAGCTTTCTTT
>TRBV9|TRBJ2-7|-|once
CASSVGTILDEQYF
TGTGCCAGCAGCGTAGGAACTATCCTCGATGAGCAGTACTTC
>TRBV5-1|TRBJ2-5|-|-
CASSLSSGVGETQYF
TGCGCCAGCAGCTTGTCCTCAGGGGTGGGAGAGACCCAGTACTTC
>TRBV2|TRBJ2-1|TRBD2|-
CASIEGASGFNEQFF
TGTGCCAGCATTGAAGGGGCTAGCGGTTTCAATGAGCAGTTCTTC
>TRBV27|TRBJ2-2|TRBD2|few
CASSFGLAGGYSPGELFF
TGTGCCAGCAGTTTCGGACTAGCGGGAGGATACTCACCCGGGGAGCTGTTTTTT
>TRBV7-6|TRBJ2-7|-|-
CASSLVEGQGSYEQYF
TGTGCCAGCAGCTTAGTGGAAGGGCAGGGGAGCTACGAGCAGTACTTC
>TRBV2|TRBJ2-2|TRBD2|-
CASRATVSGNGGELFF
TGTGCCAGCAGAGCAACCGTTAGCGGGAACGGCGGGGAGCTGTTTTTT
>TRBV10-3|TRBJ2-2|-|-
CAINTGLDTGELFF
TGTGCCATCAATACAGGGCTCGATACCGGGGAGCTGTTTTTT
>TRBV4-3|TRBJ2-7|-|-
CASSQGPSSLYEQYF
TGCGCCAGCAGCCAGGGGCCCAGTTCCTTGTACGAGCAGTACTTC
>TRBV7-9|TRBJ2-7|TRBD1|-
CASSSSQGAAYEQYF
TGTGCCAGCAGCTCATCACAGGGGGCGGCCTACGAGCAGTACTTC
>TRBV6-1|TRBJ1-2|TRBD1|-
CASSDGVTGVSGYTF
TGTGCCAGCAGTGACGGGGTAACAGGGGTCTCCGGCTACACCTTC
>TRBV27|TRBJ1-2|TRBD1|-
CASSSGQGAVGIYGYTF
TGTGCCAGCAGTTCAGGACAGGGGGCGGTTGGTATCTATGGCTACACCTTC
>TRBV9|TRBJ2-3|-|once
CASSVEALTDTQYF
TGTGCCAGCAGCGTAGAAGCGCTCACAGATACGCAGTATTTT
>TRBV5-1|TRBJ2-5|-|once
CASAEKETQYF
TGCGCCAGCGCCGAGAAAGAGACCCAGTACTTC
>TRBV21-1|TRBJ2-3|-|once
CAPAGTSGASTDTQYF
TGTGCCCCCGCCGGGACTAGCGGGGCCAGCACAGATACGCAGTATTTT
>TRBV4-3|TRBJ2-5|TRBD1|-
CASSQDPYPGQTQETQYF
TGCGCCAGCAGCCAAGATCCTTATCCGGGACAGACGCAAGAGACCCAGTACTTC
>TRBV6-2/TRBV6-3|TRBJ2-5|-|-
CASSYSVSTTKTQYF
TGTGCCAGCAGTTACTCTGTATCTACTACAAAGACCCAGTACTTC
>TRBV9|TRBJ1-6|TRBD1|-
CASSVGGQRDTSPLHF
TGTGCCAGCAGCGTAGGGGGACAGAGGGATACTTCACCCCTCCACTTT
>TRBV19|TRBJ2-3|-|-
CASMRSSSDTQYF
TGTGCCAGTATGCGGTCTTCTTCAGATACGCAGTATTTT
>TRBV7-8|TRBJ2-7|-|-
CASSLRYEQYF
TGTGCCAGCAGCTTACGCTACGAGCAGTACTTC
>TRBV18|TRBJ1-2|-|-
CASSPAGDPGDGYTF
TGTGCCAGCTCACCAGCAGGGGACCCCGGAGATGGCTACACCTTC
>TRBV20-1|TRBJ2-2|-|-
CSARATGELFF
TGCAGTGCCAGGGCCACCGGGGAGCTGTTTTTT
>TRBV6-4|TRBJ2-1|-|-
CASSVESSYNEQFF
TGTGCCAGCAGCGTGGAGAGCTCCTACAATGAGCAGTTCTTC
>TRBV7-8|TRBJ2-7|TRBD2|-
CASSLSSGPSYEQYF
TGTGCCAGCAGCCTGTCTAGCGGCCCCTCCTACGAGCAGTACTTC
>TRBV28|TRBJ1-6|-|-
CASSFRDGYNSPLHF
TGTGCCAGCAGTTTCCGCGACGGGTATAATTCACCCCTCCACTTT
>TRBV28|TRBJ2-7|-|-
CASSFDGVRPRPPLEDYEQYF
TGTGCCAGCAGTTTTGATGGTGTCCGCCCCCGACCCCCACTAGAAGACTACGAGCAGTACTTC
>TRBV6-5|TRBJ2-5|-|-
CASSPGGQETQYF
TGTGCCAGCAGCCCGGGTGGCCAAGAGACCCAGTACTTC
>TRBV9|TRBJ2-5|TRBD1|-
CASSATGVSGETQYF
TGTGCCAGCAGCGCAACAGGGGTTTCGGGAGAGACCCAGTACTTC
>TRBV5-1|TRBJ1-2|TRBD1|-
CASSTGQGYGYTF
TGCGCCAGCAGCACCGGACAGGGCTATGGCTACACCTTC
>TRBV3-1/TRBV3-2|TRBJ2-3|-|-
CASSRGDTQYF
TGTGCCAGCAGCCGCGGGGATACGCAGTATTTT
>TRBV5-4|TRBJ2-7|TRBD2|-
CASSLELAGNYEQYF
TGTGCCAGCAGCTTGGAACTAGCGGGGAACTACGAGCAGTACTTC
>TRBV2|TRBJ2-2|TRBD1|-
CASRWTGGPGELFF
TGTGCCAGCAGGTGGACAGGGGGCCCCGGGGAGCTGTTTTTT
>TRBV19|TRBJ1-5|TRBD1|-
CASSFTGGGQPQHF
TGTGCCAGTAGTTTTACAGGGGGCGGTCAGCCCCAGCATTTT
>TRBV7-2|TRBJ1-5|TRBD1|-
CASSETGGQPQHF
TGTGCCAGCAGCGAAACAGGGGGACAGCCCCAGCATTTT
>TRBV9|TRBJ2-2|TRBD2|-
CASSPPGGETGELFF
TGTGCCAGCAGCCCCCCCGGGGGGGAAACCGGGGAGCTGTTTTTT
>TRBV3-1/TRBV3-2|TRBJ1-2|-|-
CASSPNSGAYYGYTF
TGTGCCAGCAGCCCGAACAGTGGGGCCTACTATGGCTACACCTTC
>TRBV27|TRBJ2-7|-|-
CASSFTLAGEQYF
TGTGCCAGCAGTTTTACCCTCGCGGGCGAGCAGTACTTC
>TRBV7-3|TRBJ2-1|TRBD2|once
CASSPGLAGDNEQFF
TGTGCCAGCAGCCCCGGACTAGCGGGGGACAATGAGCAGTTCTTC
>TRBV6-4|TRBJ2-6|-|-
CASSVAGGVAGANVLTF
TGTGCCAGCAGTGTCGCGGGCGGGGTTGCTGGGGCCAACGTCCTGACTTTC